The rows below give T cell receptor beta chains drawn from one sample of a study of T cells in Graves' hyperthyroidism and ophthalmopathy. TCRdb called the multiplex PCR reads again in MiXCR, with one record for every CDR3 protein. Of 600,000 to 700,000 distinct CDR3 sequences detected, over 40% appear once; the ten largest clones hold less than 9%. The sequencing input was peripheral blood or thyroid tissue (not recorded which). The receptor set was obtained from an adult man with Graves' disease, either hyperthyroidism or ophthalmopathy (not recorded which). Both conserved end residues are part of each CDR3. Each record gives: V gene, clone size, D gene, J gene, CDR3 DNA, CDR3 protein. The D gene is left open where the match is weak. Clone size is not always given. Where it is, it says once, few, many or a class for expanded clones.

v_call: TRBV15
clone_size: NA
d_call: TRBD1
j_call: TRBJ1-2
cdr3_nt: TGTGCCACCAGCAGCCCCGGACAGGGTGCCTCCCGATATGGCTACACCTTC
cdr3_aa: CATSSPGQGASRYGYTF

v_call: TRBV19
clone_size: many
d_call: NA
j_call: TRBJ2-7
cdr3_nt: TGTGCCAGTAGTATAGGGACAGCCTACGAGCAGTACTTC
cdr3_aa: CASSIGTAYEQYF

v_call: TRBV20-1
clone_size: NA
d_call: NA
j_call: TRBJ1-1
cdr3_nt: TGCAGTGCTAATCGGGGGTTTACTGAAGCTTTCTTT
cdr3_aa: CSANRGFTEAFF

v_call: TRBV9
clone_size: NA
d_call: TRBD1
j_call: TRBJ2-7
cdr3_nt: TGTGCCAGCTTGGGACAGGGAAAGTCCTACGAGCAGTACTTC
cdr3_aa: CASLGQGKSYEQYF

v_call: TRBV2
clone_size: NA
d_call: TRBD1
j_call: TRBJ1-4
cdr3_nt: TGTGCCAGCAGGCGGGACAGGGGAGGCCTCGTTGGTGAAAAACTGTTTTTT
cdr3_aa: CASRRDRGGLVGEKLFF

v_call: TRBV7-9
clone_size: NA
d_call: NA
j_call: TRBJ2-5
cdr3_nt: TGTGCCAGCAGCAAGCAAGTCTCCCTCTTAGGGTTTGAGACCCAGTACTTC
cdr3_aa: CASSKQVSLLGFETQYF

v_call: TRBV7-2
clone_size: many
d_call: NA
j_call: TRBJ1-5
cdr3_nt: TGTGCCAGCAGCTTAGCTGGAGGGGATAGCAATCAGCCCCAGCATTTT
cdr3_aa: CASSLAGGDSNQPQHF

v_call: TRBV7-9
clone_size: few
d_call: NA
j_call: TRBJ1-4
cdr3_nt: TGTGCCAGCAGTGAAGAGGGGGGCACTAATGAAAAACTGTTTTTT
cdr3_aa: CASSEEGGTNEKLFF

v_call: TRBV10-3
clone_size: many
d_call: TRBD1
j_call: TRBJ1-5
cdr3_nt: TGTGCCATCAGTGACCCTCTGACAGGGCCTAATCAGCCCCAGCATTTT
cdr3_aa: CAISDPLTGPNQPQHF

v_call: TRBV2
clone_size: many
d_call: NA
j_call: TRBJ2-2
cdr3_nt: TGTGCCAGCAAGGAGGGCGCGAACACCGGGGAGCTGTTTTTT
cdr3_aa: CASKEGANTGELFF

v_call: TRBV24-1
clone_size: NA
d_call: NA
j_call: TRBJ2-2
cdr3_nt: TGTGCCACCAGTGACGGAGCAGGGGAGCTGTTTTTT
cdr3_aa: CATSDGAGELFF

v_call: TRBV11-2
clone_size: few
d_call: TRBD2
j_call: TRBJ2-5
cdr3_nt: TGTGCCAGCAGCCAAGGGTCTAGCGGGAGGCGACAGACCCAGTACTTC
cdr3_aa: CASSQGSSGRRQTQYF

v_call: TRBV10-3
clone_size: many
d_call: TRBD1
j_call: TRBJ1-6
cdr3_nt: TGTGCCATCAGCGGGACAGGGGTTAATAATTCACCCCTCCACTTT
cdr3_aa: CAISGTGVNNSPLHF

v_call: TRBV12-3/TRBV12-4
clone_size: few
d_call: TRBD1
j_call: TRBJ1-2
cdr3_nt: TGTGCCAGCAGTTTAGTAAGGGGGCATAATGGCTACACCTTC
cdr3_aa: CASSLVRGHNGYTF

v_call: TRBV2
clone_size: few
d_call: NA
j_call: TRBJ1-2
cdr3_nt: TGTGCCAGCACCCTCAACCCGGGAACCTATGGCTACACCTTC
cdr3_aa: CASTLNPGTYGYTF

v_call: TRBV12-3/TRBV12-4
clone_size: NA
d_call: NA
j_call: TRBJ1-2
cdr3_nt: TGTGCCAGCAGTTTCAAGGGCCTAGGCTATGGCTACACCTTC
cdr3_aa: CASSFKGLGYGYTF

v_call: TRBV20-1
clone_size: NA
d_call: TRBD2
j_call: TRBJ2-3
cdr3_nt: TGCAGTGCTTCCCGGACTAGCGGGGCCACAGATACGCAGTATTTT
cdr3_aa: CSASRTSGATDTQYF

v_call: TRBV7-2
clone_size: many
d_call: NA
j_call: TRBJ2-5
cdr3_nt: TGTGCCAGCAGCTTAGCGCTGGGGATGGAGACCCAGTACTTC
cdr3_aa: CASSLALGMETQYF